The rows below give T cell receptor beta chains drawn from one sample of a study of OX40 agonist ivuxolimab in advanced cancers. Profiling relied on immunoSEQ multiplex PCR, and the TCRdb table lists in-frame clones only, not all of them. The data contain around 76,000 clones, roughly nine tenths of them seen just once; the ten biggest clones take up over 10%. The sequencing used CD4+ or CD8+ T cells sorted from blood, collected in a trial of the OX40 agonist ivuxolimab. Receptor source: an adult with an advanced solid tumor such as melanoma, head and neck, liver or kidney cancer. Both conserved end residues are trimmed from each CDR3. The D gene is left open where the match is weak.

V: TRBV10-2
J: TRBJ2-1
length: 12
D: TRBD2
CDR3: ASWLAGGYNEQF

V: TRBV6-4
J: TRBJ1-1
length: 10
D: -
CDR3: ASSDSGGGAF

V: TRBV9
J: TRBJ1-1
length: 12
D: -
CDR3: ASSAGWGNTEAF

V: TRBV6-1
J: TRBJ1-6
length: 13
D: -
CDR3: ASSASSGGQSPLH

V: TRBV6-1
J: TRBJ2-2
length: 11
D: -
CDR3: ASRNRNTGELF

V: TRBV5-4
J: TRBJ2-3
length: 17
D: TRBD2
CDR3: ASSPEGLAGGEGTDTQY

V: TRBV7-3
J: TRBJ1-1
length: 11
D: -
CDR3: ASSLRSDTEAF

V: TRBV18
J: TRBJ2-7
length: 9
D: -
CDR3: ASSTSYEQY

V: TRBV6-5
J: TRBJ2-7
length: 13
D: TRBD1
CDR3: ASSYSGTGVYEQY

V: TRBV7-9
J: TRBJ2-2
length: 13
D: TRBD1
CDR3: ASSGDREVTGELF

V: TRBV7-8
J: TRBJ1-1
length: 13
D: -
CDR3: ASSRDRRVHTEAF

V: TRBV6-5
J: TRBJ2-1
length: 9
D: -
CDR3: ASHMYNEQF

V: TRBV7-9
J: TRBJ2-1
length: 11
D: -
CDR3: ASSLGVLNEQF

V: TRBV19
J: TRBJ1-2
length: 13
D: -
CDR3: ASSNETGYRHGYT

V: TRBV6-1
J: TRBJ2-2
length: 11
D: -
CDR3: ASSDRYTGELF

V: TRBV9
J: TRBJ2-7
length: 13
D: -
CDR3: ASSVGGTETYEQY

V: TRBV6-1
J: TRBJ2-7
length: 13
D: -
CDR3: ASSEGSRVSYEQY

V: TRBV7-9
J: TRBJ1-4
length: 12
D: TRBD1
CDR3: ASSLVGQGLQLF

V: TRBV9
J: TRBJ2-4
length: 10
D: -
CDR3: ASSAPSNIQY

V: TRBV5-8
J: TRBJ2-5
length: 13
D: TRBD1
CDR3: ASSLETGGWETQY

V: TRBV19
J: TRBJ2-7
length: 9
D: -
CDR3: ASSMWDEQY

V: TRBV29-1
J: TRBJ2-1
length: 12
D: -
CDR3: SVLGYEVGNEQF

V: TRBV6-5
J: TRBJ1-4
length: 14
D: -
CDR3: ASSYVPGPDVRGLF

V: TRBV7-8
J: TRBJ1-2
length: 11
D: -
CDR3: ASSQGVGYGYT

V: TRBV14
J: TRBJ2-5
length: 9
D: -
CDR3: ASSQAETQY

V: TRBV6-6
J: TRBJ2-7
length: 13
D: -
CDR3: ASSYLGAPTYEQY

V: TRBV18
J: TRBJ2-5
length: 12
D: -
CDR3: ASSPQSGQETQY

V: TRBV11-2
J: TRBJ2-7
length: 13
D: -
CDR3: ASSLVWGQSYEQY

V: TRBV2
J: TRBJ1-5
length: 12
D: -
CDR3: ASRNIGANQPQH

V: TRBV6-1
J: TRBJ2-1
length: 12
D: TRBD1
CDR3: ASKPGQGYNEQF

V: TRBV4-3
J: TRBJ2-1
length: 12
D: TRBD1
CDR3: ASSPPGTGHQPF

V: TRBV29-1
J: TRBJ2-7
length: 13
D: -
CDR3: SVEDTREGSYEQY

V: TRBV6-1
J: TRBJ2-7
length: 11
D: -
CDR3: ASSEPQGNEQY

V: TRBV5-1
J: TRBJ2-7
length: 11
D: -
CDR3: ASSLASTLEQY

V: TRBV11-3
J: TRBJ2-7
length: 15
D: -
CDR3: ASSLDRVTGFSYEQY

V: TRBV9
J: TRBJ2-1
length: 16
D: TRBD2
CDR3: ASSVRGEGLAFYNEQF

V: TRBV7-9
J: TRBJ2-5
length: 13
D: TRBD2
CDR3: ASSFTSGRAETQY

V: TRBV5-6
J: TRBJ2-2
length: 14
D: TRBD2
CDR3: ASSSPSGMYPGELF

V: TRBV9
J: TRBJ2-1
length: 12
D: TRBD2
CDR3: ASSVDLAGNEQF

V: TRBV9
J: TRBJ1-2
length: 14
D: -
CDR3: ASSVAYLQGSYGYT

V: TRBV7-9
J: TRBJ1-4
length: 13
D: -
CDR3: ASSLADPHNEKLF

V: TRBV11-3
J: TRBJ1-2
length: 13
D: TRBD1
CDR3: ASSLGPRTGRGYT

V: TRBV11-2
J: TRBJ2-1
length: 11
D: -
CDR3: ASSIDWGNEQF

V: TRBV13
J: TRBJ2-6
length: 14
D: -
CDR3: ASSLGADSGANVLT

V: TRBV6-5
J: TRBJ1-1
length: 12
D: -
CDR3: ASSYRTSNTEAF

V: TRBV6-5
J: TRBJ1-2
length: 10
D: -
CDR3: ASSQGLDGYT

V: TRBV2
J: TRBJ1-1
length: 12
D: TRBD1
CDR3: ASTSQGVFTEAF

V: TRBV10-3
J: TRBJ1-2
length: 10
D: -
CDR3: AIRTDMEGYT

V: TRBV19
J: TRBJ2-7
length: 11
D: -
CDR3: ASSIGGLGEQY